These 22 T cell receptor beta chains share one sample of origin, sequenced in a study of blood T cell repertoires in COVID-19. Only in-frame clones appear in the TCRdb table, and some are missing; sequencing was by immunoSEQ multiplex PCR. The sample consists of 100,000 or so clones, over 75% of them appearing once. Sequenced input: peripheral blood. All receptors derive from a woman aged 60-75 years with acute or convalescent COVID-19.

J is TRBJ2-1 and V is TRBV5-8, with TRBD1 matching 8 bases. The junction had 12 bases not matched to a gene; V was cut back by 4 bases and J by 6 bases. CDR1 is SGHTS, CDR2 YDEGEE, per germline. This CDR3 has 16 residues. The CDR3 loop is CASSRIGTGLSNEQFF. The CDR3 DNA sequence: TGTGCCAGCAGCCGAATTGGGACAGGACTAAGCAATGAGCAGTTCTTC.

The gene calls are TRBV5-1 and TRBJ1-1; 10 bases agree with TRBD1. The germline V gene encodes CDR1 SGHRS and CDR2 YFSETQ. V lost 4 bases to trimming and J lost 7 bases; unmatched junction nucleotides: 7. The CDR3 consists of 14 residues. Written as DNA, the CDR3 is TGCGCCAGCAGCCTGGGACAGGGGTTTAGTGAAGCTTTCTTT. Its translation is CASSLGQGFSEAFF.

The chain combines TRBV19 with TRBJ2-7; 14 positions agree with TRBD2. Germline V lookup: CDR1 LNHDA, CDR2 SQIVND (reference sequence). The CDR3 runs to 18 residues. V shed 0 bases, J shed 2 bases, and the junction held 6 bases outside the gene matches. In nucleotides, the CDR3 is TGTGCCAGTAGTATAGACCGACTAGCGGGAGGGCCCGCCTACGAGCAGTACTTC. It codes for CASSIDRLAGGPAYEQYF.

The chain links TRBV19 to TRBJ2-7; 9 nucleotides match TRBD2. The CDR3 has 16 amino acids. V was pared by 2 bases and J by 2 bases, with 7 bases of the junction left unmatched. CDR1 is LNHDA, CDR2 SQIVND, per germline (reference sequence). The DNA for the CDR3 is TGTGCCAGTAGTATAAAGGGACTAGCTCGAACCTACGAGCAGTACTTC. This translates into CASSIKGLARTYEQYF. The whole variable domain, remainder taken from reference TRBV19 and TRBJ2-7, is DGGITQSPKYLFRKEGQNVTLSCEQNLNHDAMYWYRQDPGQGLRLIYYSQIVNDFQKGDIAEGYSVSREKKESFPLTVTSAQKNPTAFYLCASSIKGLARTYEQYFGPGTRLTVT.

The chain links TRBV18 to TRBJ1-5; the D is unclear. V was clipped by 5 bases and J by 0 bases, with 8 bases between them. This CDR3 region has 14 residues. CDR1 KGHSH and CDR2 LQKENI come from the germline V gene. Here the CDR3 DNA reads TGTGCCAGCTCAGGGAGGAATAGCAATCAGCCCCAGCATTTT. This sequence encodes CASSGRNSNQPQHF.

The rearrangement links TRBV19 to TRBJ1-5; D remains ambiguous. This CDR3 comprises 15 residues. V was shortened by 3 bases and J by 0 bases, with 9 bases between the two germline ends. Germline V gene sequence: CDR1 LNHDA, CDR2 SQIVND (reference sequence). The CDR3 nucleotides read TGTGCCAGTAGTATCGGGAGTCGTAGCAATCAGCCCCAGCATTTT. Its translation is CASSIGSRSNQPQHF.

V gene TRBV14 combines with J gene TRBJ1-2, with a weak D call TRBD1 (5 bases). Trimming shortened V by 2 bases and J by 6 bases, and 13 bases separated the two germline ends. Germline CDR1 SGHDN, CDR2 FVKESK. This CDR3 has 14 amino acids. The CDR3 loop reads CASSQSRVWDGYTF. The CDR3, as DNA: TGTGCCAGCAGCCAAAGCAGGGTGTGGGATGGCTACACCTTC. Using reference TRBV14 and TRBJ1-2 for the parts outside the CDR3, the full variable domain is EAGVTQFPSHSVIEKGQTVTLRCDPISGHDNLYWYRRVMGKEIKFLLHFVKESKQDESGMPNNRFLAERTGGTYSTLKVQPAELEDSGVYFCASSQSRVWDGYTFGSGTRLTVV.

This chain links TRBV2 with TRBJ2-3, with no clear D. The ends were cut back, 6 bases at V and 5 bases at J, with 12 bases in the middle. CDR1 is SNHLY and CDR2 is FYNNEI in the germline V gene. The CDR3 covers 13 residues. Here the CDR3 DNA reads TGTGCCAGCAGGATAGATGGCGGAGATACGCAGTATTTT. Translating it yields CASRIDGGDTQYF.

The rearrangement joins TRBV5-1 to TRBJ2-7, with TRBD1 matching 8 bases. The CDR3 has 14 amino acids. V dropped 5 bases and J dropped 4; count of bases not matched to a gene: 8. CDR1 SGHRS and CDR2 YFSETQ come from the germline V gene. The CDR3 bases are TGCGCCAGCAGGGCCGGGACAGGCAATTACGAGCAGTACTTC. This gives the protein CASRAGTGNYEQYF.

The genes are TRBV10-3 and TRBJ1-4; 10 nucleotides agree with TRBD1. The J segment lost 10 bases and the V segment lost 4 bases, leaving 6 bases of the junction unmatched. This CDR3 spans 14 amino acids. Germline V gene data show CDR1 as ENHRY and CDR2 as SYGVKD. CDR3 amino acids: CAISGQGAEGKLFF. The CDR3 region has the DNA TGTGCCATCAGTGGACAGGGGGCGGAAGGAAAACTGTTTTTT.

This chain uses TRBV18 with TRBJ1-5; TRBD1 might be the D (5 bases). This CDR3 comprises 14 residues. Trimming cost V 5 bases and J 3 bases, with 11 bases left between them. Germline-derived CDR1 and CDR2 are KGHSH and LQKENI. DNA for the CDR3: TGTGCCAGCTCAATTCGACAGCTCAATCAGCCCCAGCATTTT. It encodes CASSIRQLNQPQHF. The whole variable domain, remainder taken from reference TRBV18 and TRBJ1-5, is NAGVMQNPRHLVRRRGQEARLRCSPMKGHSHVYWYRQLPEEGLKFMVYLQKENIIDESGMPKERFSAEFPKEGPSILRIQQVVRGDSAAYFCASSIRQLNQPQHFGDGTRLSIL.

This sequence joins TRBV19 and TRBJ1-4, with unresolved D. This CDR3 has 14 amino acids. Trimming removed 4 bases at V and 4 bases at J, with 10 bases between. Germline CDR1 and CDR2: LNHDA and SQIVND (reference sequence). This CDR3 reads CASSSGSLNEKLFF. CDR3 DNA: TGTGCCAGTAGTAGCGGGAGTCTTAATGAAAAACTGTTTTTT.

With regard to this clone: At one of its ends the junction is not consistent with the germline gene, which may arise from a read error. This chain uses TRBV6-6 with TRBJ1-2; 9 positions agree with TRBD1. CDR3 size: 15 residues. CDR1 MNHNY and CDR2 SVGAGI come from the germline V gene (reference sequence). DNA for the CDR3: TGTGCCACGAGGGGTCCGGGACAGGGAATAGACGGCTACATCTTC. Translation: CATRGPGQGIDGYIF.

V usage is TRBV7-9 and J usage is TRBJ1-1; 12 bases are shared with TRBD1. CDR1 is SEHNR, CDR2 FQNEAQ, per germline (reference sequence). This CDR3 has 15 residues. V was clipped by 3 bases and J by 3 bases; unmatched bases: 2. DNA of the CDR3: TGTGCCAGCAGCTTGGGACAGGGGGCGTACACTGAAGCTTTCTTT. It specifies CASSLGQGAYTEAFF. The entire variable domain, with the rest obtained from reference TRBV7-9 and TRBJ1-1, is as follows: DTGVSQNPRHKITKRGQNVTFRCDPISEHNRLYWYRQTLGQGPEFLTYFQNEAQLEKSRLLSDRFSAERPKGSFSTLEIQRTEQGDSAMYLCASSLGQGAYTEAFFGQGTRLTVV.

The chain employs TRBV7-9 and TRBJ1-5; D gene uncertain. V was shortened by 5 bases and J by 0 bases, with 11 bases between the two germline ends. Germline V gives CDR1 SEHNR, CDR2 FQNEAQ (reference sequence). The CDR3 totals 15 residues. Here the CDR3 DNA reads TGTGCCAGCAGCCCGGACGGGAATAGCAATCAGCCCCAGCATTTT. Its translation is CASSPDGNSNQPQHF. The variable domain in full, completed from reference TRBV7-9 and TRBJ1-5, reads DTGVSQNPRHKITKRGQNVTFRCDPISEHNRLYWYRQTLGQGPEFLTYFQNEAQLEKSRLLSDRFSAERPKGSFSTLEIQRTEQGDSAMYLCASSPDGNSNQPQHFGDGTRLSIL.

The chain is built from TRBV19 and TRBJ2-5; TRBD1 might be the D (5 bases). This CDR3 region has 13 residues. Trimming cost V 7 bases and J 2 bases, with 11 bases left between them. Germline CDR1 and CDR2: LNHDA and SQIVND (reference sequence). CDR3 sequence (DNA): TGTGCCAGTAACGCAGGGTGGCAAGAGACCCAGTACTTC. This codes for CASNAGWQETQYF.

V and J are TRBV12-3 or TRBV12-4 and TRBJ2-5; D gene ambiguous. V dropped 3 bases and J dropped 3 bases, with 8 bases sitting between them. The CDR3 loop spans 13 amino acids. In DNA, the CDR3 is TGTGCCAGCAGTTTTAACAGAGAAGAGACCCAGTACTTC. Its protein product is CASSFNREETQYF.

This chain joins TRBV5-6 and TRBJ1-2, with 7 bases that match TRBD1. This CDR3 has 14 amino acids. Germline V gene sequence: CDR1 SGHDT, CDR2 YYEEEE. The J segment lost 4 bases and the V segment lost 5 bases, leaving 8 bases of the junction unmatched. The CDR3: CASRRRGQTYGYTF. The CDR3, as DNA: TGTGCCAGCAGACGAAGGGGACAGACCTATGGCTACACCTTC.

This chain uses TRBV3-1 (or the pseudogene TRBV3-2) with TRBJ1-2, with D maybe TRBD1 (5 bases). The V gene's germline CDR1 is LGHDT and CDR2 YNNKEL (reference sequence). The CDR3 sequence is 14 residues long. V gave up 4 bases and J gave up 4 bases, with 13 bases separating them. The CDR3 here is CASSPAEGIYGYTF. The CDR3 DNA reads TGTGCCAGCAGCCCGGCGGAGGGGATCTATGGCTACACCTTC.

The chain recombines TRBV3-1 (or the pseudogene TRBV3-2) with TRBJ2-5, with TRBD1 as a possible D gene (6 bases). The CDR3 is 15 amino acids. Per germline, CDR1 LGHDT and CDR2 YNNKEL (reference sequence). The germline V and J ends were trimmed by 3 bases and 2 bases, with 13 bases remaining between them. The CDR3 DNA reads TGTGCCAGCAGCCAGCTACAGGGACCACAAGAGACCCAGTACTTC. Protein product: CASSQLQGPQETQYF.

This clone was recorded once. V is TRBV6-5 and J is TRBJ2-1; the D is unclear. CDR3 length: 15 amino acids. V lost 6 bases to trimming and J lost 2 bases, with 14 bases between them. The germline CDR1 and CDR2 sequences are MNHEY and SVGAGI. The CDR3 region is CASRPQAPPYNEQFF. Here the CDR3 DNA reads TGTGCCAGCAGACCCCAAGCGCCTCCCTACAATGAGCAGTTCTTC.

The genes are TRBV30 and TRBJ2-3, with 12 positions matching TRBD2. V was pared by 2 bases and J by 5 bases, with 5 bases of the junction left unmatched. CDR3 length: 15 amino acids. The V gene's germline CDR1 is GTSNPN and CDR2 SVGIG (reference sequence). As DNA, the CDR3 is TGTGCCTGGAGTAAGAAGGGACTAGCGGGAGATACGCAGTATTTT. It specifies CAWSKKGLAGDTQYF.